This passage covers 21 T cell receptor beta chains from one sample sequenced in a study of beta chain features in type 1 diabetes (dated by TCRdb to 2016 to 2019). The library was prepared using the immunoSEQ multiplex PCR assay. The entire amount of isolated RNA was reverse transcribed using the High Capacity cDNA Reverse Transcription Kit, so the sequenced TCRB transcripts were expressed ones. The table was pulled from immuneACCESS by TCRdb, which kept in-frame rearrangements only. Such tables lose some clones; where checked, under half of the loss comes from unresolved V genes, and the rest has no known cause. The sample table lists 40,000 or so clones, around 70% of them with a count of one. Approximately 2.3% of the sample lies in the top ten. Antigens for these TCRs are unknown. Overall study outcomes, separate from this receptor: Type 1 diabetes patients showed a moderate but significant shortening of TCRB CDR3 length in all four CD4+ subsets.

The specimen sequenced was Tregs from blood. Per the publication, the cell subset or site label means: regulatory CD4+ T cells. The source is a woman between 18 and 30 years old with type 1 diabetes.

This chain links TRBV5-1 with TRBJ1-1; D might be TRBD1 (5 bases). Germline V lookup: CDR1 SGHRS, CDR2 YFSETQ. The CDR3 covers 17 residues. V was clipped by 0 bases and J by 1 base, with 16 bases between them. The CDR3 coding sequence is TGCGCCAGCAGCTTGGTATTGGACACCCTATCGAACACTGAAGCTTTCTTT. It codes for CASSLVLDTLSNTEAFF.

The CDR3, as DNA: TGTGCCAGCGGAGAAAACAGGGCTGGGGCCAACGTCCTGACTTTC. Translating gives CASGENRAGANVLTF. This chain joins TRBV27 and TRBJ2-6; the D gene is possibly TRBD1 (6 bases). Trimming cost V 8 bases and J 2 bases, with 13 bases left between them. The germline V gene encodes CDR1 MNHEY and CDR2 SMNVEV (reference sequence). This CDR3 region has 15 residues.

The rearrangement joins TRBV5-1 to TRBJ1-2; D possibly corresponds to TRBD1 (6 bases). The CDR3 spans 14 residues. CDR1 is SGHRS and CDR2 is YFSETQ in the germline V gene. The germline V and J ends were trimmed by 2 bases and 4 bases, with 12 bases remaining between them. CDR3 amino acids: CASSFTGIVYGYTF. CDR3 DNA: TGCGCCAGCAGCTTTACAGGGATCGTCTATGGCTACACCTTC. Supplemented by reference TRBV5-1 and TRBJ1-2, the full variable domain reads KAGVTQTPRYLIKTRGQQVTLSCSPISGHRSVSWYQQTPGQGLQFLFEYFSETQRNKGNFPGRFSGRQFSNSRSEMNVSTLELGDSALYLCASSFTGIVYGYTFGSGTRLTVV.

This clone has just one count. The CDR3 here is CASKQTGAGQPQHF. CDR3 sequence (DNA): TGTGCCAGCAAACAGACAGGGGCGGGTCAGCCCCAGCATTTT. The chain is built from TRBV6-1 and TRBJ1-5, with 8 bases matching TRBD1. The trim removed 7 bases at V and 6 bases at J, leaving 8 bases unmatched. Germline CDR1 and CDR2: MNHNS and SASEGT. The CDR3 is 14 amino acids.

The chain combines TRBV7-8 with TRBJ1-1; possible D gene TRBD1, 6 bases. The CDR3 sequence is 13 residues long. V was cut by 2 bases and J by 6 bases, with 10 bases left in between. Germline CDR1 is SGHVS and CDR2 is FQNEAQ. CDR3 residues: CASSLHGTPEAFF. As DNA, the CDR3 is TGTGCCAGCAGCTTACACGGGACACCTGAAGCTTTCTTT.

V and J are TRBV27 and TRBJ2-2, with TRBD1 as a possible D gene (5 bases). Germline CDR1 is MNHEY and CDR2 is SMNVEV (reference sequence). CDR3 length: 15 residues. The V and J ends lost 1 base and 7 bases respectively, with 13 bases between them. This chain's CDR3 is CASSLWGREGGELFF. The CDR3 DNA reads as TGTGCCAGCAGTTTATGGGGCAGGGAAGGCGGGGAGCTGTTTTTT.

The V and J genes are TRBV6-6 and TRBJ2-1, with 7 bases fitting TRBD1. The CDR3 loop spans 14 amino acids. Germline assignment: CDR1 MNHNY and CDR2 SVGAGI (reference sequence). V shed 7 bases, J shed 4 bases, and the junction held 7 bases outside the gene matches. The CDR3 DNA sequence: TGTGCCAGCAAGGGGGACAGCATATACAATGAGCAGTTCTTC. Translation gives CASKGDSIYNEQFF.

The V call is TRBV2, the J call TRBJ1-2, with unresolved D. Per the germline V gene, CDR1 is SNHLY and CDR2 is FYNNEI. This CDR3 has 11 amino acids. V was shortened by 8 bases and J by 5 bases, with 9 bases between the two germline ends. CDR3 protein: CASPEGYGYTF. The CDR3 DNA follows: TGTGCCAGCCCCGAGGGTTATGGCTACACCTTC.

This clone was found a few times. The genes are TRBV9 and TRBJ2-1; D might be TRBD1 (5 bases). The V gene lost 0 bases and the J gene lost 0 bases, with 10 bases spanning the gap. This CDR3 has 16 residues. Germline CDR1 and CDR2: SGDLS and YYNGEE. The DNA of the CDR3 is TGTGCCAGCAGCGTAGGCAGTAGGGGCTCCTACAATGAGCAGTTCTTC. Translation gives CASSVGSRGSYNEQFF.

DNA of the CDR3: TGTGCCAGCAGCCACGGACTAGCGGGCACAGATACGCAGTATTTT. Protein: CASSHGLAGTDTQYF. J is TRBJ2-3 and V is TRBV7-3; TRBD2 agrees at 10 bases. With V trimmed by 5 bases and J by 1 base, 3 bases remained unmatched. This CDR3 is 15 amino acids long. Germline V gene lookup returns CDR1 SGHTA and CDR2 FQGTGA.

The CDR3 DNA sequence: TGTGCCAGCAGCTTAGCGGGGGCTGGCAATCAGCCCCAGCATTTT. Protein: CASSLAGAGNQPQHF. The rearrangement joins TRBV7-2 to TRBJ1-5; a possible D gene is TRBD1 (6 bases). The germline CDR1 and CDR2 sequences are SGHTA and FQGNSA. With 0 bases removed from V and 2 bases from J, the gap between germline ends came to 8 bases. The CDR3 extends over 15 amino acids.

The chain has TRBV11-2 and TRBJ2-7, with 8 positions matching TRBD2. Germline CDR1 is SGHAT and CDR2 is FQNNGV. CDR3 length equals 16 residues. V dropped 4 bases and J dropped 2; count of bases not matched to a gene: 10. CDR3 sequence: CASSSFWRGDPYEQYF. The CDR3 region has the DNA TGTGCCAGCAGCTCTTTCTGGCGGGGGGATCCCTACGAGCAGTACTTC.

In this sample, this clone turned up once. The chain's CDR3 is CASSLGGFNQPQHF. The CDR3 DNA reads as TGCGCCAGCAGCCTTGGGGGCTTCAATCAGCCCCAGCATTTT. The rearrangement links TRBV5-1 to TRBJ1-5; possibly TRBD1 for D (6 bases). V lost 4 bases and J lost 3, with 11 bases in between. From germline, CDR1 is SGHRS and CDR2 YFSETQ. CDR3 length: 14 amino acids.

This clone was counted between two and nine times. The chain couples TRBV13 to TRBJ1-4, with 7 bases lining up with TRBD1. There are 18 residues in the CDR3. Unmatched junction bases numbered 17, after V lost 5 bases and J lost 5 bases. Germline V lookup: CDR1 PRHDT, CDR2 FYEKMQ (reference sequence). The CDR3 bases are TGTGCCAGCAGCAGATGGCCCCCCCAACAGGGGAGGAATGAAAAACTGTTTTTT. Residues: CASSRWPPQQGRNEKLFF.

The J gene is TRBJ1-1, the V gene TRBV18; the D gene is possibly TRBD1 (5 bases). The CDR3 has 17 residues. CDR1 and CDR2 from the germline V gene are KGHSH and LQKENI. V was cut by 3 bases and J by 3 bases, with 20 bases left in between. The CDR3 spells CASSPNQYRGADTEAFF. The CDR3 DNA reads TGTGCCAGCTCACCGAACCAATATCGCGGGGCGGACACTGAAGCTTTCTTT.

V and J are TRBV7-9 and TRBJ2-5, with 10 nucleotides matching TRBD2. This CDR3 has 14 amino acids. V was clipped by 6 bases and J by 2 bases; unmatched bases: 3. The V gene's germline CDR1 is SEHNR and CDR2 FQNEAQ (reference sequence). CDR3 nucleotide sequence: TGTGCCAGCAGTCGGACTAGCGGACAAGAGACCCAGTACTTC. Translating it yields CASSRTSGQETQYF.

This clone was observed a few times. The chain has TRBV7-2 and TRBJ2-7; 9 nucleotides match TRBD2. CDR1 is SGHTA and CDR2 is FQGNSA in the germline V gene. The CDR3 totals 15 residues. The V gene end was trimmed by 5 bases and the J gene end by 5 bases; junction bases not matched to a gene: 10. The CDR3 DNA reads TGTGCCAGCAGCCCAGGAATAGCGGGAGTCCACGAGCAGTACTTC. Translation gives CASSPGIAGVHEQYF.

The V gene is TRBV5-6, the J gene TRBJ2-7; D is uncertain. The V end lost 0 bases, the J end lost 1 base, and 11 bases lay between the germline ends. Germline values: CDR1 SGHDT, CDR2 YYEEEE. CDR3 length: 15 amino acids. CDR3 sequence: CASSLVARWSYEQYF. CDR3 sequence (DNA): TGTGCCAGCAGCTTGGTGGCACGTTGGTCCTACGAGCAGTACTTC.

The chain combines TRBV11-2 with TRBJ1-1, with 11 bases aligning to TRBD1. Germline V gene lookup returns CDR1 SGHAT and CDR2 FQNNGV. Germline trimming cut 3 bases from V and 4 bases from J; bases unmatched to any gene: 4. CDR3 length: 15 amino acids. This chain's CDR3 is CASSLGTGGSTEAFF. The CDR3 bases are TGTGCCAGCAGCTTGGGGACAGGGGGTAGCACTGAAGCTTTCTTT.

By proportion, this clone is medium-sized. The rearrangement joins TRBV29-1 to TRBJ2-7; TRBD1 is a possible D gene (6 bases). Trimming removed 7 bases from V and 3 bases from J, with 10 bases in between. The CDR3 spans 11 residues. Germline V lookup: CDR1 SQVTM, CDR2 ANQGSEA. The CDR3 protein is CSAGQFYEQYF. The CDR3, as DNA: TGCAGCGCCGGACAGTTCTACGAGCAGTACTTC.

The chain has TRBV9 and TRBJ2-7; the D gene is possibly TRBD1 (6 bases). V lost 0 bases to trimming and J lost 4 bases, with 17 bases between them. The CDR3 loop spans 16 amino acids. CDR1 and CDR2 from the germline V gene are SGDLS and YYNGEE. CDR3 sequence: CASSVGTGTLLYEQYF. In nucleotides, the CDR3 is TGTGCCAGCAGCGTAGGAACCGGGACACTCCTATACGAGCAGTACTTC.